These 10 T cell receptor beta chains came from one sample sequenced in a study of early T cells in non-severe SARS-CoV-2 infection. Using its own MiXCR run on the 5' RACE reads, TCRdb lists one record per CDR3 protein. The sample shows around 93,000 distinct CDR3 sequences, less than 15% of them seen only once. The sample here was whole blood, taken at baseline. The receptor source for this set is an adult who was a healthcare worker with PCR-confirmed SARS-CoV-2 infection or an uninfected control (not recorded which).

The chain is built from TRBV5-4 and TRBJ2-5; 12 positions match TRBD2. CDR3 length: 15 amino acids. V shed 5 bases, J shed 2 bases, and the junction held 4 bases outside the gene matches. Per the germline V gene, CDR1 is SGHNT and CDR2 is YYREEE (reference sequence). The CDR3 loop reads CASSSGLAGQETQYF. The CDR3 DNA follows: TGTGCCAGCAGTTCCGGACTAGCGGGGCAAGAGACCCAGTACTTC.

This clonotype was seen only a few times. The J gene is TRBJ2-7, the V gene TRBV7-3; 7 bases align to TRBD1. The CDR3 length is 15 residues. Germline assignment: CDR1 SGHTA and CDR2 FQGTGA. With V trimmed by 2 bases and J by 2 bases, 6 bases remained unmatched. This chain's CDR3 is CASSLYRGGTYEQYF. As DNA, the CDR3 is TGTGCCAGCAGCTTATACAGGGGTGGCACCTACGAGCAGTACTTC.

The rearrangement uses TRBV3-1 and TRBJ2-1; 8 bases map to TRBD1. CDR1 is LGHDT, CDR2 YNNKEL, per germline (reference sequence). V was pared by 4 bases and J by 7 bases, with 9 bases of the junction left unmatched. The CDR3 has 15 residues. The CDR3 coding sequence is TGTGCCAGCAGCCCCTGGACAGGGAAATCAAATGAGCAGTTCTTC. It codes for CASSPWTGKSNEQFF.

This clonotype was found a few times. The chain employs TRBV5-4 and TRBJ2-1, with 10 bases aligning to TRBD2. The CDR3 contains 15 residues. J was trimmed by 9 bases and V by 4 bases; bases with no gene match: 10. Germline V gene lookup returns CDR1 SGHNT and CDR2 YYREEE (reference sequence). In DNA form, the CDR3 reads TGTGCCAGCAGCCAGGCTCTAGCGGGAGTGGGTGAGCAGTTCTTC. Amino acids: CASSQALAGVGEQFF.

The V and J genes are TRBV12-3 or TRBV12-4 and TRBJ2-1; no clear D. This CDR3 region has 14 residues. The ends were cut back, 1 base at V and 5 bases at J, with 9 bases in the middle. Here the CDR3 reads CASSLVVPDNEQFF. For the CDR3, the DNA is TGTGCCAGCAGTTTAGTCGTGCCAGACAATGAGCAGTTCTTC.

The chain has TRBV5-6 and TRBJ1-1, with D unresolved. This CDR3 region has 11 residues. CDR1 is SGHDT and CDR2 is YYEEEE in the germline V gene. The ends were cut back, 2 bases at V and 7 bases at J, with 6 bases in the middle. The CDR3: CASSFGLEAFF. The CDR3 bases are TGTGCCAGCAGCTTTGGTCTTGAAGCTTTCTTT.

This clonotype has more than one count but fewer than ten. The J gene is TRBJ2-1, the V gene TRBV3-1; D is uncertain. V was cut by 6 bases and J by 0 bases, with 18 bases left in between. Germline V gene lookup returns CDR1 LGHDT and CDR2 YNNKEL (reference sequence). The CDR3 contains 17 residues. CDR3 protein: CASSPKVTLSSYNEQFF. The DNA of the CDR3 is TGTGCCAGCAGTCCAAAGGTCACACTGAGCTCCTACAATGAGCAGTTCTTC.

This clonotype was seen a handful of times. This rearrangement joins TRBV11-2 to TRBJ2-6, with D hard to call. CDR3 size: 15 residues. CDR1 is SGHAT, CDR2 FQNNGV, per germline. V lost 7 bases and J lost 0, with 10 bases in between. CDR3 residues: CASTLLRSGANVLTF. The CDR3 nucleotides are TGTGCCAGCACCCTATTACGCTCTGGGGCCAACGTCCTGACTTTC.

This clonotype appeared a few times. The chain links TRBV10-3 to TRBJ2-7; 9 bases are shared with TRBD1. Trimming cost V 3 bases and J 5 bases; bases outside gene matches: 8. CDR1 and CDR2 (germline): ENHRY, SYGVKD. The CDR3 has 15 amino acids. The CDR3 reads CAISEPGQGKDEQYF. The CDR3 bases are TGTGCCATCAGTGAACCGGGACAGGGTAAGGACGAGCAGTACTTC.

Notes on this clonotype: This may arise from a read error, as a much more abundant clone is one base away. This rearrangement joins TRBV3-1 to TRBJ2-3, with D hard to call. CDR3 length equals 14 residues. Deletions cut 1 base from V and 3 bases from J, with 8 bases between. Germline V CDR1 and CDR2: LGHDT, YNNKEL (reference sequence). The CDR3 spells CASSQVSVTDTQYF. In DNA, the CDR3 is TGTGCCAGCAGCCAAGTGAGCGTTACAGATACGCAGTATTTT.